Below are 31 T cell receptor beta chains sequenced from a single sample in a study of neurological immune-mediated disorders. TCRdb reprocessed the 5' RACE reads via MiXCR and lists one record per CDR3 protein. The repertoire has around 15,000 distinct CDR3 sequences, about 9% of them found once; the top ten carry approximately 40%. Sequenced material: CD8+ T cells from blood. The receptors stem from a man aged 50-60 years in good health.

The sample holds many counts of this clonotype. The chain has TRBV6-2 or TRBV6-3 and TRBJ1-1; no clear D gene. Looked up from germline, CDR1 is MNHEY and CDR2 is SVGEGT. The CDR3 runs to 13 residues. V dropped 2 bases and J dropped 1 base, with 5 bases sitting between them. The CDR3 sequence: CASSYVANTEAFF. The CDR3 nucleotides are TGTGCCAGCAGTTACGTCGCGAACACTGAAGCTTTCTTT.

This clonotype was recorded at least ten times. The V gene is TRBV7-3, the J gene TRBJ2-7; D possibly corresponds to TRBD2 (5 bases). Germline V lookup: CDR1 SGHTA, CDR2 FQGTGA. CDR3 length equals 13 residues. Trimming cost V 0 bases and J 3 bases, with 6 bases left between them. CDR3 in DNA: TGTGCCAGCAGCTTAACGGGAGACTACGAGCAGTACTTC. The encoded protein is CASSLTGDYEQYF.

The table lists this clonotype with many counts. The chain couples TRBV3-1 to TRBJ2-1; D may be TRBD2 (7 bases). V lost 3 bases to trimming and J lost 3 bases, with 15 bases between them. The CDR3 is made up of 16 amino acids. The germline V gene encodes CDR1 LGHDT and CDR2 YNNKEL (reference sequence). The CDR3: CASSQRGGADYNEQFF. The DNA for the CDR3 is TGTGCCAGCAGCCAGAGGGGGGGAGCGGACTACAATGAGCAGTTCTTC.

This clonotype was recorded many times. The genes are TRBV7-8 and TRBJ2-1; D gene uncertain. This CDR3 comprises 13 residues. V was trimmed by 1 base and J by 0 bases, leaving 1 base between them. Germline loops: CDR1 SGHVS, CDR2 FQNEAQ. CDR3 DNA: TGTGCCAGCAGCTTAGACTCCTACAATGAGCAGTTCTTC. It translates to CASSLDSYNEQFF.

CDR3 DNA sequence: TGTGCCAGCTCACCACCGTCAAGCGGGGGGCGTAGCTCCTACGAGCAGTACTTC. Protein sequence: CASSPPSSGGRSSYEQYF. The chain uses TRBV18 and TRBJ2-7; 9 bases align to TRBD2. CDR3 length: 18 amino acids. Germline V lookup: CDR1 KGHSH, CDR2 LQKENI. After removal of 0 bases from V and 0 bases from J, the junction contained 9 bases not matched to a gene.

This clonotype was counted many times. V and J are TRBV7-9 and TRBJ2-7; the D is unclear. The CDR3 is made up of 13 amino acids. Deletions cut 5 bases from V and 1 base from J, with 9 bases between. CDR1 SEHNR and CDR2 FQNEAQ come from the germline V gene (reference sequence). The CDR3 region is CASSLPTSYEQYF. DNA of the CDR3: TGTGCCAGCAGCCTCCCGACTTCCTACGAGCAGTACTTC.

This clonotype has more than one count but fewer than ten. The chain employs TRBV29-1 and TRBJ2-2, with 8 bases that match TRBD1. CDR3 length equals 15 residues. From germline, CDR1 is SQVTM and CDR2 ANQGSEA. After removal of 6 bases from V and 5 bases from J, the junction contained 11 bases not matched to a gene. CDR3 DNA sequence: TGCAGCGTCAGGCACGCAGGGGGCTATACCGGGGAGCTGTTTTTT. It specifies CSVRHAGGYTGELFF.

The rearrangement uses TRBV5-1 and TRBJ1-2; 10 bases align to TRBD1. This CDR3 has 14 residues. V was clipped by 3 bases and J by 3 bases; unmatched bases: 2. Germline CDR1 reads SGHRS; CDR2 reads YFSETQ. DNA of the CDR3: TGCGCCAGCAGCTCGGGGACAGGGGACTATGGCTACACCTTC. Residues: CASSSGTGDYGYTF. The full variable domain, its missing parts supplied by reference TRBV5-1 and TRBJ1-2, is KAGVTQTPRYLIKTRGQQVTLSCSPISGHRSVSWYQQTPGQGLQFLFEYFSETQRNKGNFPGRFSGRQFSNSRSEMNVSTLELGDSALYLCASSSGTGDYGYTFGSGTRLTVV.

This clonotype was seen many times. CDR3 bases: TGTGCCAGCAGCCAAGGGGCGTCAGGAGGAAACACTGAAGCTTTCTTT. It yields the protein CASSQGASGGNTEAFF. The chain carries TRBV14 and TRBJ1-1, with D unresolved. The germline gives CDR1 SGHDN, CDR2 FVKESK. V lost 1 base and J lost 2, with 14 bases in between. The CDR3 extends over 16 amino acids.

The sample holds many counts of this clonotype. The chain has TRBV28 and TRBJ2-1; D not resolved. Trimming took off 2 bases at V and 6 bases at J, with 5 bases between the two ends. CDR3 length: 12 residues. Germline lookup yields CDR1 MDHEN and CDR2 SYDVKM. The CDR3 coding sequence is TGTGCCAGCAGTTTAATAGTCAATGAGCAGTTCTTC. Protein product: CASSLIVNEQFF.

In its sample, this clonotype was seen many times. The chain joins TRBV2 to TRBJ2-3, with TRBD2 matching 8 bases. The CDR3 covers 13 residues. Trimming took 8 bases from V and 4 from J; bases not matched to a gene: 5. The germline CDR1 and CDR2 sequences are SNHLY and FYNNEI. This chain's CDR3 is CASVSGISDTQYF. CDR3 DNA sequence: TGTGCCAGCGTTAGCGGGATCTCAGATACGCAGTATTTT.

This clonotype was detected many times. J is TRBJ2-1 and V is TRBV28; tentatively, D is TRBD2 (5 bases). Trimming shortened V by 5 bases and J by 4 bases, and 18 bases separated the two germline ends. The length of the CDR3 is 16 residues. CDR1 is MDHEN and CDR2 is SYDVKM in the germline V gene. The CDR3: CASSDSDFPAYNEQFF. In DNA form, the CDR3 reads TGTGCCAGCAGTGACTCGGACTTTCCTGCATACAATGAGCAGTTCTTC. Using reference TRBV28 and TRBJ2-1 for the parts outside the CDR3, the full variable domain is DVKVTQSSRYLVKRTGEKVFLECVQDMDHENMFWYRQDPGLGLRLIYFSYDVKMKEKGDIPEGYSVSREKKERFSLILESASTNQTSMYLCASSDSDFPAYNEQFFGPGTRLTVL.

This clonotype has a count of ten or more. The gene calls are TRBV29-1 and TRBJ2-1; the D call may be TRBD1 or TRBD2 (5 bases each). The germline gives CDR1 SQVTM, CDR2 ANQGSEA. The CDR3 has 14 amino acids. V was trimmed by 0 bases and J by 4 bases, leaving 10 bases between them. The CDR3 region has the DNA TGCAGCGTTGAAGACAGGGACGGTTACAATGAGCAGTTCTTC. Translation gives CSVEDRDGYNEQFF.

At least ten counts were recorded for this clonotype. This CDR3 is CASSPSPGPPHTDTQYF. DNA for the CDR3: TGTGCCAGCAGCCCTAGTCCGGGTCCTCCTCACACAGATACGCAGTATTTT. The chain recombines TRBV13 with TRBJ2-3; D unclear. V was cut by 5 bases and J by 2 bases, with 20 bases left in between. CDR3 size: 17 residues. Germline V gene sequence: CDR1 PRHDT, CDR2 FYEKMQ (reference sequence). The variable domain in full, completed from reference TRBV13 and TRBJ2-3, reads AAGVIQSPRHLIKEKRETATLKCYPIPRHDTVYWYQQGPGQDPQFLISFYEKMQSDKGSIPDRFSAQQFSDYHSELNMSSLELGDSALYFCASSPSPGPPHTDTQYFGPGTRLTVL.

The sample holds many counts of this clonotype. The chain is built from TRBV6-2 or TRBV6-3 and TRBJ1-1, with D unresolved. V shed 4 bases and J shed 6 bases, with 12 bases lying between them. The length of the CDR3 is 13 residues. CDR1 MNHEY and CDR2 SVGEGT come from the germline V gene. CDR3 bases: TGTGCCAGCAGTTCACTTGGGAGCCCTGAAGCTTTCTTT. Residues: CASSSLGSPEAFF.

This clonotype was seen at least ten times. The chain links TRBV3-1 to TRBJ2-7, with unresolved D. Germline values: CDR1 LGHDT, CDR2 YNNKEL (reference sequence). The CDR3 loop spans 12 amino acids. V was shortened by 8 bases and J by 3 bases, with 11 bases between the two germline ends. CDR3 bases: TGTGCCAGCGAGAGTGTTAACTACGAGCAGTACTTC. Protein sequence: CASESVNYEQYF.

This clonotype was picked up many times. J is TRBJ2-7 and V is TRBV20-1, with 9 positions matching TRBD2. Germline V gene data show CDR1 as DFQATT and CDR2 as SNEGSKA (reference sequence). The CDR3 loop spans 17 amino acids. V gave up 1 base and J gave up 1 base; unmatched junction bases: 11. The CDR3 nucleotides are TGCAGTGCTAGAGCCTCGATCCTAGCGGGAACTTCCTACGAGCAGTACTTC. Amino acids: CSARASILAGTSYEQYF.

J is TRBJ2-3 and V is TRBV29-1; a possible D gene is TRBD2 (6 bases). V lost 0 bases, J lost 0 bases, and 13 bases lay in between. Germline CDR1 is SQVTM and CDR2 is ANQGSEA. CDR3 length: 16 residues. CDR3 sequence reads: CSVEDRFRGSTDTQYF. In DNA, the CDR3 is TGCAGCGTTGAAGATCGTTTCCGGGGGAGCACAGATACGCAGTATTTT.

In its sample, this clonotype was seen many times. This chain joins TRBV29-1 and TRBJ1-2; D gene uncertain. Trimming removed 6 bases at V and 8 bases at J, with 4 bases between. The CDR3 length is 8 residues. CDR1 SQVTM and CDR2 ANQGSEA come from the germline V gene. In nucleotides, the CDR3 is TGCAGCGTCCCGGGCTACACCTTC. Translation: CSVPGYTF.

This clonotype was observed at least ten times. The V call is TRBV3-2, the J call TRBJ2-1; the listed D gene, TRBD2, was not tested against the DNA. TRBV3-2 is classified as a pseudogene. This CDR3 has 18 amino acids. The DNA of the CDR3 is TGTGCCAGCAGCCACCCTGCCCCCGGGACTAGCGGATTCAATGAGCAGTTCTTC. Its protein is CASSHPAPGTSGFNEQFF.

This clonotype was observed at least ten times. The V call is TRBV28, the J call TRBJ2-1; possible D gene TRBD2, 6 bases. This CDR3 has 16 residues. V gave up 2 bases and J gave up 7 bases, with 18 bases separating them. Germline lookup yields CDR1 MDHEN and CDR2 SYDVKM. The CDR3 coding sequence is TGTGCCAGCAGTTTAATCGGGGGAGATGGATTGAATGAGCAGTTCTTC. It is translated as CASSLIGGDGLNEQFF.

This clonotype was seen repeatedly, ten times or more. The chain uses TRBV28 and TRBJ2-7, with TRBD2 matching 7 bases. Trimming took 6 bases from V and 4 from J; bases not matched to a gene: 12. This CDR3 spans 15 amino acids. CDR1 is MDHEN and CDR2 is SYDVKM in the germline V gene. CDR3: CASSLERDYLYEQYF. CDR3 DNA sequence: TGTGCCAGCAGCCTCGAACGGGACTACTTATACGAGCAGTACTTC.

The rearrangement joins TRBV4-1 to TRBJ2-3; no definite D call. This CDR3 has 11 amino acids. The germline CDR1 and CDR2 sequences are MGHRA and YSYEKL. The V and J ends lost 6 bases and 3 bases respectively, with 4 bases between them. As DNA, the CDR3 is TGCGCCAGCAGTAATACAGATACGCAGTATTTT. It is translated as CASSNTDTQYF.

Ten or more counts support this clonotype. The rearrangement uses TRBV5-5 and TRBJ2-7; TRBD2 matches 9 bases. The trim removed 2 bases at V and 4 bases at J, leaving 1 base unmatched. The length of the CDR3 is 13 residues. Germline loops: CDR1 SGHKS, CDR2 YYEKEE (reference sequence). CDR3 amino acids: CASSFGLAYEQYF. CDR3 DNA: TGTGCCAGCAGCTTCGGACTAGCGTACGAGCAGTACTTC. Supplemented by reference TRBV5-5 and TRBJ2-7, the full variable domain reads DAGVTQSPTHLIKTRGQQVTLRCSPISGHKSVSWYQQVLGQGPQFIFQYYEKEERGRGNFPDRFSARQFPNYSSELNVNALLLGDSALYLCASSFGLAYEQYFGPGTRLTVT.

This clonotype was seen a few times. The rearrangement joins TRBV6-2 or TRBV6-3 to TRBJ2-7, with D possibly being TRBD2 (6 bases). Trimming shortened V by 2 bases and J by 7 bases, and 12 bases separated the two germline ends. The CDR3 consists of 13 residues. CDR1 and CDR2 from the germline V gene are MNHEY and SVGEGT. This chain's CDR3 is CASSYGTGTEQYF. The DNA for the CDR3 is TGTGCCAGCAGTTACGGGACTGGGACGGAGCAGTACTTC.

This clonotype occurred many times. This chain joins TRBV6-5 and TRBJ2-2, with 11 bases lining up with TRBD2. The CDR3 is 16 amino acids. With V trimmed by 8 bases and J by 6 bases, 11 bases remained unmatched. The germline V gene encodes CDR1 MNHEY and CDR2 SVGAGI. This chain's CDR3 is CASGIPLAGVPGELFF. The CDR3 nucleotides read TGTGCCAGCGGGATCCCACTAGCGGGAGTACCCGGGGAGCTGTTTTTT.

This clonotype has a handful of counts. This chain uses TRBV5-6 with TRBJ2-4; 9 nucleotides match TRBD2. CDR1 is SGHDT and CDR2 is YYEEEE in the germline V gene. The CDR3 covers 15 residues. The J segment lost 8 bases and the V segment lost 3 bases, leaving 9 bases of the junction unmatched. The CDR3, as DNA: TGTGCCAGCAGCTCCTATAGCGGGAGCAGGTACATTCAGTACTTC. This codes for CASSSYSGSRYIQYF.

This clonotype was observed many times. The chain links TRBV6-5 to TRBJ1-2; a weak D match, TRBD1 (5 bases). This CDR3 contains 15 residues. V lost 0 bases to trimming and J lost 5 bases, with 13 bases between them. Germline values: CDR1 MNHEY, CDR2 SVGAGI. The CDR3 reads CASSYSPGTRYGYTF. CDR3 in DNA: TGTGCCAGCAGTTACTCGCCAGGGACTCGGTATGGCTACACCTTC.

The chain has TRBV21-1 and TRBJ1-2. TRBV21-1 is annotated as a pseudogene. CDR3 length equals 17 residues. Written as DNA, the CDR3 is TGTGCCAGCAGCAAAGCCCTGGGACTAAAACGCGACTATGGCTACACCTTC. This codes for CASSKALGLKRDYGYTF.

This clonotype was recorded at least ten times. This chain links TRBV4-1 with TRBJ2-7, with TRBD1 identical over 9 bases. Germline CDR1 reads MGHRA; CDR2 reads YSYEKL. The CDR3 runs to 15 residues. The junction had 6 bases not matched to a gene; V was cut back by 0 bases and J by 6 bases. DNA for the CDR3: TGCGCCAGCAGCCAAGATAGAGGACAGGGGCGCGAGCAGTACTTC. Translating gives CASSQDRGQGREQYF.

This clonotype has ten or more counts. The rearrangement links TRBV30 to TRBJ2-7, with D possibly TRBD1 on 5 matching bases. CDR1 is GTSNPN, CDR2 SVGIG, per germline (reference sequence). The CDR3 runs 11 residues. The V gene lost 3 bases and the J gene lost 6 bases, with 9 bases spanning the gap. The CDR3 region is CAWSQGGEQYF. In nucleotides, the CDR3 is TGTGCCTGGAGCCAGGGTGGCGAGCAGTACTTC.